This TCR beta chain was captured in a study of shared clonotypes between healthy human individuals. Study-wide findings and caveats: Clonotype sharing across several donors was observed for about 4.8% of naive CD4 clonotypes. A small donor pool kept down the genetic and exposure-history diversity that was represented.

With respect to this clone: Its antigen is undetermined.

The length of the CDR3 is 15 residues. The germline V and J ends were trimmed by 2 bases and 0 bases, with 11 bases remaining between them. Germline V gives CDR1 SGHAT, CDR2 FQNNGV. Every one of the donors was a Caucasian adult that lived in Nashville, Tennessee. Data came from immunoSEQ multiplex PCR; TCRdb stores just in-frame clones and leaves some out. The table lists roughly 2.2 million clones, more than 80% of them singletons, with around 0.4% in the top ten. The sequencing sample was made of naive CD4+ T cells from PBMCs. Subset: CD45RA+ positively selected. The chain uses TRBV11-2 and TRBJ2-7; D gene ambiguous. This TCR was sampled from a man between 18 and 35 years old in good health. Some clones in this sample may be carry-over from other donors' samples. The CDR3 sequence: CASSLHLPSSYEQYF. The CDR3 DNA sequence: TGTGCCAGCAGCTTACACCTGCCCAGCTCCTACGAGCAGTACTTC.